These T cell receptor beta chains were read from a single sample in a study of identical twins' blood T cells. Via MiXCR, TCRdb re-called the 5' RACE reads, giving one row per CDR3 protein. Among a few hundred thousand distinct CDR3 sequences listed, about 28% were seen once. Sample: PBMCs. The receptor source for this set is a woman aged 18 to 55 in good health. CDR3s include the opening cysteine and the closing phenylalanine or tryptophan. The D gene is left open where the match is weak. Size tells how often a clone was seen (once, few, many) or the class of an expanded clone, and some rows leave it out.

j_call clone_size v_call d_call cdr3_aa cdr3_nt
TRBJ2-1 many TRBV11-2 - CASSLGPGTASYNEQFF TGTGCCAGCAGCTTAGGGCCCGGGACTGCCTCCTACAATGAGCAGTTCTTC
TRBJ2-1 few TRBV10-3 TRBD2 CAIGSLGLAGGNEQFF TGTGCCATCGGTAGTTTGGGACTAGCGGGAGGCAATGAGCAGTTCTTC
TRBJ2-7 few TRBV27 - CASSLETGTTYEQYF TGTGCCAGCAGTCTGGAGACAGGTACTACCTACGAGCAGTACTTC
TRBJ2-3 - TRBV6-5 - CASSRTVGTTETQYF TGTGCCAGCAGTAGGACAGTGGGCACCACAGAGACGCAGTATTTT
TRBJ1-5 few TRBV5-1 - CANSLLGDHQPQHF TGCGCCAACAGCTTACTAGGAGACCATCAGCCCCAGCATTTT
TRBJ2-2 few TRBV18 - CASSHDSLTGELFF TGTGCCAGCTCGCACGACAGCCTTACCGGGGAGCTGTTTTTT
TRBJ1-2 - TRBV12-3/TRBV12-4 - CASSTDSHYGYTF TGTGCCAGCAGCACGGACAGTCACTATGGCTACACCTTC
TRBJ1-1 few TRBV9 - CASSPSIAMNTEAFF TGTGCCAGCAGCCCCAGTATAGCCATGAACACTGAAGCTTTCTTT
TRBJ2-7 few TRBV6-2/TRBV6-3 TRBD1 CASRYRGRLYEQYF TGTGCCAGCAGGTACAGGGGGAGACTCTACGAGCAGTACTTC
TRBJ2-1 - TRBV5-1 - CASSKLDNEQFF TGCGCCAGCAGCAAGCTAGACAATGAGCAGTTCTTC
TRBJ2-3 few TRBV29-1 - CSVEGSFSTDTQYF TGCAGCGTTGAGGGCAGTTTTAGCACAGATACGCAGTATTTT
TRBJ1-5 many TRBV6-6 - CASGVYRTDSNQPQHF TGTGCCAGCGGGGTATATCGGACAGATAGCAATCAGCCCCAGCATTTT
TRBJ1-1 once TRBV7-9 - CASSLYRGNTEAFF TGTGCCAGCAGCTTATACCGGGGGAACACTGAAGCTTTCTTT
TRBJ2-1 - TRBV6-2/TRBV6-3 TRBD2 CASVKGAGGTYNEQFF TGTGCCAGCGTTAAAGGGGCGGGAGGAACCTACAATGAGCAGTTCTTC
TRBJ2-5 few TRBV28 - CASSLLSQTQYF TGTGCCAGCAGTTTACTTTCGCAGACCCAGTACTTC
TRBJ1-2 few TRBV28 - CASSFLNYGYTF TGTGCCAGCAGCTTCCTTAACTATGGCTACACCTTC
TRBJ2-3 - TRBV11-2 - CASSSGTSATDTQYF TGTGCCAGCAGCTCCGGGACTTCAGCAACAGATACGCAGTATTTT
TRBJ2-7 - TRBV15 - CATSSDPGPYEQYF TGTGCCACCAGCAGTGACCCCGGCCCATACGAGCAGTACTTC
TRBJ1-1 few TRBV11-2 - CASSLLRARGRFTEAFF TGTGCCAGCAGCTTACTTCGGGCTAGGGGACGCTTTACTGAAGCTTTCTTT
TRBJ1-2 - TRBV20-1 - CSASVQGGNYGYTF TGCAGTGCTAGTGTTCAGGGAGGAAACTATGGCTACACCTTC
TRBJ1-1 - TRBV29-1 TRBD1 CSVEDPGQGATEAFF TGCAGCGTTGAAGATCCCGGACAGGGGGCCACTGAAGCTTTCTTT
TRBJ2-3 few TRBV3-1 - CASSPLGSGGSTDTQYF TGTGCCAGCAGCCCCTTGGGGAGCGGAGGTAGCACAGATACGCAGTATTTT
TRBJ2-1 - TRBV5-6 - CASSLAGFEQFF TGTGCCAGCAGCTTGGCTGGGTTTGAGCAGTTCTTC
TRBJ2-7 few TRBV7-2 - CASSLHHSEQYF TGTGCCAGCAGCTTACACCATAGCGAGCAGTACTTC
TRBJ2-1 few TRBV3-1 - CASSQDQGSGYNEQFF TGTGCCAGCAGCCAAGATCAGGGGTCAGGGTACAATGAGCAGTTCTTC
TRBJ2-1 - TRBV29-1 - CSSHGGGNEQFF TGCAGCTCCCATGGGGGCGGAAATGAGCAGTTCTTC
TRBJ2-1 few TRBV5-1 - CASTTGERTNEQFF TGCGCCAGCACCACCGGTGAGCGGACCAATGAGCAGTTCTTC
TRBJ2-5 - TRBV15 - CATADREGETQYF TGTGCCACCGCGGACAGGGAGGGGGAGACCCAGTACTTC
TRBJ1-1 many TRBV4-3 - CASSQVSWRTEAFF TGCGCCAGCAGCCAAGTCAGTTGGAGGACTGAAGCTTTCTTT
TRBJ1-4 - TRBV27 - CASGPGGTTNEKLFF TGTGCCAGCGGCCCGGGGGGAACAACTAATGAAAAACTGTTTTTT
TRBJ2-3 many TRBV28 - CASSLVSRGSDTQYF TGTGCCAGCAGTTTGGTCTCAAGGGGATCAGATACGCAGTATTTT
TRBJ1-1 - TRBV20-1 TRBD1 CSARNLRGWTEAFF TGCAGTGCTAGAAACCTCAGGGGGTGGACTGAAGCTTTCTTT
TRBJ2-3 - TRBV3-1 - CASSRRMGHTQYF TGTGCCAGCAGCCGGCGGATGGGCCATACGCAGTATTTT
TRBJ1-6 - TRBV9 TRBD1 CASSEGGTDYNSPLHF TGTGCCAGCAGCGAGGGGGGGACAGACTATAATTCACCCCTCCACTTT
TRBJ1-3 - TRBV29-1 - CSVEVGSQTLSGNTIYF TGCAGCGTTGAAGTCGGTTCACAGACTCTCTCTGGAAACACCATATATTTT
TRBJ1-1 - TRBV7-8 - CASSLGVLGRIEAFF TGTGCCAGCAGCTTAGGAGTCCTTGGGCGGATTGAAGCTTTCTTT
TRBJ1-1 - TRBV6-5 - CASSYGVLAGTEAFF TGTGCCAGCAGCTACGGAGTCCTAGCGGGCACTGAAGCTTTCTTT
TRBJ1-4 - TRBV7-8 - CASSLRQGTNEKLFF TGTGCCAGCAGCTTACGGCAGGGAACTAATGAAAAACTGTTTTTT
TRBJ1-1 few TRBV19 TRBD1 CASSPRQGSTEAFF TGTGCCAGTAGTCCAAGACAGGGGAGCACTGAAGCTTTCTTT
TRBJ1-5 - TRBV19 - CASSYGPGSNQPQHF TGTGCCAGTAGTTACGGACCGGGATCCAATCAGCCCCAGCATTTT
TRBJ2-1 - TRBV20-1 TRBD2 CSARDPLAGERNEQFF TGCAGTGCTAGAGACCCACTAGCGGGAGAAAGAAATGAGCAGTTCTTC
TRBJ1-4 once TRBV11-2 - CASSLGGTNEKLLF TGTGCCAGCAGCTTAGGGGGAACTAATGAAAAACTGCTTTTT
TRBJ1-3 - TRBV7-2 TRBD1 CASRDSRTGTTIYF TGTGCCAGTCGGGACAGTCGGACTGGAACCACCATATATTTT
TRBJ1-2 - TRBV7-9 - CASSLAGDPNYGYAF TGTGCCAGCAGCTTAGCTGGGGATCCTAACTATGGCTACGCCTTC
TRBJ1-5 many TRBV20-1 - CSGVRQGYDQPQHF TGCAGTGGCGTTCGGCAGGGTTACGATCAGCCCCAGCATTTT
TRBJ2-2 few TRBV29-1 TRBD1 CSVRADRSTGELFF TGCAGCGTGAGGGCGGACAGGTCTACCGGGGAGCTGTTTTTT
TRBJ2-1 - TRBV11-2 - CASSPSGTFEQFF TGTGCCAGCAGCCCCTCCGGGACCTTTGAGCAGTTCTTC
TRBJ2-1 few TRBV29-1 TRBD2 CSVEGLAGGYNEQFF TGCAGCGTTGAAGGTCTAGCGGGAGGATACAATGAGCAGTTCTTC
TRBJ2-2 - TRBV30 TRBD2 CAWSGLAGYTGELFF TGTGCCTGGAGTGGACTAGCGGGATACACCGGGGAGCTGTTTTTT
TRBJ2-7 - TRBV7-2 TRBD2 CASSEAGEYEQYF TGTGCCAGCAGCGAGGCGGGGGAATACGAGCAGTACTTC
TRBJ1-4 - TRBV20-1 - CSARDPEKLFF TGCAGTGCTAGAGATCCGGAAAAACTGTTTTTT
TRBJ2-7 few TRBV20-1 - CSARDRRGSGYEQYF TGCAGTGCTAGAGATCGCCGGGGTTCTGGGTACGAGCAGTACTTC
TRBJ1-2 - TRBV5-1 - CASSDRSGTVNYGYTF TGCGCCAGCAGCGATAGATCCGGGACGGTCAATTATGGCTACACCTTC
TRBJ2-4 - TRBV11-2 TRBD1 CASSSARGIAKNIQYF TGTGCCAGCAGCTCAGCCAGGGGGATAGCCAAAAACATTCAGTACTTC
TRBJ1-5 many TRBV5-5 TRBD1 CASSLWTGTHQPQHF TGTGCCAGCAGCTTGTGGACAGGGACCCATCAGCCCCAGCATTTT
TRBJ1-3 - TRBV4-1 - CASSQTGAFGKTIYF TGCGCCAGCAGTCAGACCGGGGCCTTTGGAAAAACCATATATTTT
TRBJ1-1 - TRBV6-6 - CASSYPTSDREAFF TGTGCCAGCAGTTACCCCACATCAGACAGAGAAGCTTTCTTT